This T cell receptor beta chain was sequenced in a study of cytomegalovirus exposure and HLA in healthy donors. Germline V lookup: CDR1 LNHDA, CDR2 SQIVND (reference sequence). V was clipped by 2 bases and J by 2 bases, with 13 bases between them. The CDR3 has 16 amino acids. The PCR ran on 60 Vbeta and 13 Jbeta primers. The data were produced by immunoSEQ multiplex PCR, yet TCRdb's version contains in-frame clones alone and is incomplete. Counted here are 140,000 or so clones, 80% to 85% occurring once; the ten biggest clones make up 3.4%. This clone was found a few times. The sequencing sample was made of PBMCs. The genes are TRBV19 and TRBJ2-4, with no clear D. The TCR originated in a male donor in good health and CMV-seronegative. CDR3 amino acids: CASSISRSHPKNIQYF. The CDR3 nucleotides read TGTGCCAGTAGTATATCGAGGTCCCATCCCAAAAACATTCAGTACTTC.